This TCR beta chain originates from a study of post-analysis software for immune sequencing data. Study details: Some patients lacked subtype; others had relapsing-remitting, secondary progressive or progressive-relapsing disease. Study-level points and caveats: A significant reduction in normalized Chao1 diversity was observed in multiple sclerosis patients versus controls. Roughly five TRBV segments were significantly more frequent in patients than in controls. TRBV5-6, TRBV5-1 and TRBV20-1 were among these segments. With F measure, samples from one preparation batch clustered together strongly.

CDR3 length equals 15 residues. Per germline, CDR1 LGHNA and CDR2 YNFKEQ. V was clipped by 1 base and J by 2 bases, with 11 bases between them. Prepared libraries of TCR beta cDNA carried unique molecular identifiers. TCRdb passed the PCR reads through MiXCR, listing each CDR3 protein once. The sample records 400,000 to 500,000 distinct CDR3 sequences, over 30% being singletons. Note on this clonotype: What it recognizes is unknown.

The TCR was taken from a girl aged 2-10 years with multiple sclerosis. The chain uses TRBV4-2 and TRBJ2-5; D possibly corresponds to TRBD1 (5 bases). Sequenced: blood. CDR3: CASSQGLGQQETQYF. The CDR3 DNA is TGTGCCAGCAGCCAAGGGTTAGGACAACAAGAGACCCAGTACTTC.